The sequence of this TCR beta chain was determined in a study of intratumoral heterogeneity in liver cancer. The assay was immunoSEQ multiplex PCR, and TCRdb's table has in-frame clones only and misses some. The sample contains about 5,900 clones, approximately 72% of which appear only once. The CDR3 covers 15 residues. Trimming left V 4 bases short and J 4 bases short, with 15 bases between. Germline values: CDR1 SGHDT, CDR2 YYEEEE. Before surgical resection, these early-stage hepatocellular carcinoma patients received no treatment. No macroscopic necrosis or hemorrhage was seen in sampled areas. This clone was recorded a few times.

The rearrangement joins TRBV5-6 to TRBJ1-3; D gene uncertain. The specimen was tumor-adjacent normal tissue, collected before any cancer treatment. This clonotype was obtained from a man between 65 and 85 years old with hepatocellular carcinoma. CDR3 amino acids: CASSPTLSGGNTIYF. The CDR3 nucleotides read TGTGCCAGCAGCCCAACCCTATCCGGGGGAAACACCATATATTTT.